The 11 T cell receptor beta chains below were found in one sample sequenced in a study of CD8+CD57+ T cells in acquired aplastic anemia. The patients chosen for sequencing had shown expansion of CD8+CD57+ cells (detected by flow cytometry). The use of genomic DNA as template underpinned the TCR beta VDJ and CDR3 profiling. TCRdb passed the reads through MiXCR, listing each CDR3 protein once. The table lists some 140,000 distinct CDR3 sequences, roughly half of them singletons, with roughly 12% in the top ten. The material sequenced was sorted CD4+, CD8+, or CD8+CD57+ T cells (not recorded which) from PBMCs. The receptor set was obtained from a human donor with aplastic anemia.

In this sample, this clonotype turned up a few times. CDR3 in DNA: TGCGCCAGCAGTACGACAGGGTTGCATGGCTACACCTTC. It is translated as CASSTTGLHGYTF. The chain combines TRBV10-2 with TRBJ1-2, with TRBD1 identical over 7 bases. This CDR3 region has 13 residues. CDR1 is WSHSY, CDR2 SAAADI, per germline. V trimming: 5 bases; J trimming: 6 bases; junction bases outside the gene matches: 6.

This clonotype was recorded once. The rearrangement uses TRBV2 and TRBJ1-2, with D unresolved. The CDR3 covers 15 residues. Germline-derived CDR1 and CDR2 are SNHLY and FYNNEI. V lost 1 base, J lost 6 bases, and 15 bases lay in between. The CDR3 nucleotides are TGTGCCAGCAGTGAAGGGCAGCCAGGATTCGATGGCTACACCTTC. This translates into CASSEGQPGFDGYTF.

This clonotype occurred a few times. The chain carries TRBV15 and TRBJ2-7; 9 bases are a match to TRBD1. The CDR3 is 12 residues long. Trimming at V came to 8 bases and at J to 3 bases, leaving 2 bases not matched to a gene. CDR1 is LNHNV, CDR2 YYDKDF, per germline (reference sequence). The CDR3 spells CATGTGRYEQYF. DNA for the CDR3: TGTGCCACCGGGACAGGGCGCTACGAGCAGTACTTC.

This clonotype has just a few counts. The chain has TRBV2 and TRBJ1-4; TRBD1 matches 10 bases. Germline V lookup: CDR1 SNHLY, CDR2 FYNNEI. The V and J ends lost 5 bases and 8 bases, in that order; junction bases with no gene match: 8. The CDR3 sequence is 15 residues long. CDR3 sequence reads: CASSRSGTGEEKLFF. Written as DNA, the CDR3 is TGTGCCAGCAGTAGATCCGGGACAGGGGAAGAAAAACTGTTTTTT.

This clonotype was seen more than once but under ten times. The V call is TRBV15, the J call TRBJ1-6; TRBD1 might be the D (5 bases). CDR1 and CDR2 from the germline V gene are LNHNV and YYDKDF (reference sequence). The length of the CDR3 is 15 residues. V was trimmed by 0 bases and J by 9 bases, leaving 12 bases between them. CDR3 protein: CATSRDPGGGSPLHF. CDR3 sequence (DNA): TGTGCCACCAGCAGAGATCCTGGGGGAGGTTCACCCCTCCACTTT.

The chain recombines TRBV19 with TRBJ1-5; 8 bases map to TRBD1. Germline loops: CDR1 LNHDA, CDR2 SQIVND (reference sequence). The trim removed 7 bases at V and 4 bases at J, leaving 9 bases unmatched. The CDR3 sequence is 15 residues long. CDR3 sequence reads: CASKSDRVLNQPQHF. The CDR3 nucleotides are TGTGCCAGTAAGTCGGACAGGGTTTTAAATCAGCCCCAGCATTTT.

The CDR3 here is CASSQGQVNSPLHF. CDR3 in DNA: TGTGCCAGTAGTCAGGGTCAAGTCAATTCACCCCTCCACTTT. The rearrangement links TRBV19 to TRBJ1-6; TRBD1 might be the D (5 bases). From germline, CDR1 is LNHDA and CDR2 SQIVND (reference sequence). CDR3 length: 14 amino acids. The V and J ends lost 5 bases and 7 bases respectively, with 12 bases between them.

This sequence joins TRBV20-1 and TRBJ2-7; TRBD2 matches at 11 bases. The CDR3 runs 16 residues. V was clipped by 3 bases and J by 1 base; unmatched bases: 8. Germline V gene data show CDR1 as DFQATT and CDR2 as SNEGSKA (reference sequence). The CDR3 region has the DNA TGCAGTGCTAGGCCCCTAGCGGGGGGCCGATCCTACGAGCAGTACTTC. Translated, it gives CSARPLAGGRSYEQYF.

In its sample, this clonotype was seen many times. The chain couples TRBV19 to TRBJ1-5, with 7 bases matching TRBD1. Germline V gene data show CDR1 as LNHDA and CDR2 as SQIVND (reference sequence). The junction had 13 bases not matched to a gene; V was cut back by 2 bases and J by 3 bases. The CDR3 runs 18 residues. Here the CDR3 reads CASSINPSFDRANQPQHF. In nucleotides, the CDR3 is TGTGCCAGTAGTATAAACCCCTCATTCGACAGGGCCAATCAGCCCCAGCATTTT.

Notes on this clonotype: Mismatch with germline at one junction end may stem from a read error. The J gene is TRBJ2-2, the V gene TRBV19; 9 positions match TRBD2. Germline V gene lookup returns CDR1 LNHDA and CDR2 SQIVND (reference sequence). The length of the CDR3 is 15 residues. The CDR3 coding sequence is TGTGCCAGTATTCCGGCTAGCGGGGACACCGGGGAGCTGGTTTTT. Amino acids: CASIPASGDTGELVF.

With respect to this clonotype: This may stem from a read error, because a much larger clone lies one nucleotide away. This chain uses TRBV10-1 with TRBJ2-7; D not certain. Per germline, CDR1 WNHNN and CDR2 SYGVQD (reference sequence). The CDR3 is made up of 13 amino acids. The CDR3 coding sequence is TGTGCCAGCAGTTACCCCGACCGCTACGAGCAGTACTTC. Amino acid sequence: CASSYPDRYEQYF.